Following are 4 T cell receptor beta chains from one sample sequenced in a study of T-cell reconstitution after alpha-beta-depleted transplantation in children. The TCRbeta library was prepared with unique molecular identifiers. From the PCR reads, TCRdb called clonotypes with MiXCR, one entry per CDR3 protein. This sample has around 410,000 distinct CDR3 sequences, with about a tenth found just once. The source material was PBMCs from the stem cell graft donor, sampled from the stem cell graft. Receptors originate from a human donor who donated a stem cell graft to a child with acute myeloid leukemia.

This clonotype came up many times. The chain combines TRBV4-2 with TRBJ1-1; tentative D call: TRBD1 (5 bases). Germline lookup yields CDR1 LGHNA and CDR2 YNFKEQ. This CDR3 is built from 14 residues. Trimming shortened V by 1 base and J by 5 bases, and 11 bases separated the two germline ends. The CDR3 loop is CASSQAGGITEAFF. The CDR3 nucleotides are TGTGCCAGCAGCCAAGCGGGGGGGATTACTGAAGCTTTCTTT.

In its sample, this clonotype was seen a few times. The chain has TRBV5-1 and TRBJ2-2; 7 bases agree with TRBD1. Germline V CDR1 and CDR2: SGHRS, YFSETQ. V was pared by 3 bases and J by 4 bases, with 12 bases of the junction left unmatched. The CDR3 extends over 17 amino acids. The chain's CDR3 is CASSWGWDRRGTGELFF. The DNA for the CDR3 is TGCGCCAGCAGCTGGGGCTGGGACAGAAGGGGCACCGGGGAGCTGTTTTTT.

This clonotype was recorded at least ten times. The chain combines TRBV27 with TRBJ2-7; 9 bases are shared with TRBD2. Trimming took 2 bases from V and 6 from J; bases not matched to a gene: 8. The CDR3 length is 15 residues. The germline gives CDR1 MNHEY, CDR2 SMNVEV (reference sequence). CDR3 nucleotides: TGTGCCAGCAGTTTAATCTTAGCGGGAGCTGGCGAGCAGTACTTC. Amino acid sequence: CASSLILAGAGEQYF.

This clonotype has ten or more counts. V gene TRBV20-1 combines with J gene TRBJ2-1, with 9 bases fitting TRBD2. CDR3 length equals 16 residues. The germline CDR1 and CDR2 sequences are DFQATT and SNEGSKA (reference sequence). Trimming cost V 7 bases and J 5 bases; bases outside gene matches: 15. For the CDR3, the DNA is TGCAGTGTCCCGAGTCCCCTAGCGGGAATAAACAATGAGCAGTTCTTC. Translating it yields CSVPSPLAGINNEQFF.